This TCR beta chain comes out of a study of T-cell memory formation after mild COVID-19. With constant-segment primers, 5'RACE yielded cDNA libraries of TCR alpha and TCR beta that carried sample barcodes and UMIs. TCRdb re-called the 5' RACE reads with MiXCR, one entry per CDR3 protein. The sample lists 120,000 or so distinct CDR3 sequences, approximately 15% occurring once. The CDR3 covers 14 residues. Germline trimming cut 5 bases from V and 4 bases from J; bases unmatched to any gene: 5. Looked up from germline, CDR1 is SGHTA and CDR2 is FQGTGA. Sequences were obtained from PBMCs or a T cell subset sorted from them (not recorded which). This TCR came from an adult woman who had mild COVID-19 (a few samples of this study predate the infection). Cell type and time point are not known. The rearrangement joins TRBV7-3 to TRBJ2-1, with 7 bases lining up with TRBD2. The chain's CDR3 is CASSLSGAYNEQFF. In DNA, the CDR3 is TGTGCCAGCAGCCTCAGCGGGGCTTACAATGAGCAGTTCTTC.